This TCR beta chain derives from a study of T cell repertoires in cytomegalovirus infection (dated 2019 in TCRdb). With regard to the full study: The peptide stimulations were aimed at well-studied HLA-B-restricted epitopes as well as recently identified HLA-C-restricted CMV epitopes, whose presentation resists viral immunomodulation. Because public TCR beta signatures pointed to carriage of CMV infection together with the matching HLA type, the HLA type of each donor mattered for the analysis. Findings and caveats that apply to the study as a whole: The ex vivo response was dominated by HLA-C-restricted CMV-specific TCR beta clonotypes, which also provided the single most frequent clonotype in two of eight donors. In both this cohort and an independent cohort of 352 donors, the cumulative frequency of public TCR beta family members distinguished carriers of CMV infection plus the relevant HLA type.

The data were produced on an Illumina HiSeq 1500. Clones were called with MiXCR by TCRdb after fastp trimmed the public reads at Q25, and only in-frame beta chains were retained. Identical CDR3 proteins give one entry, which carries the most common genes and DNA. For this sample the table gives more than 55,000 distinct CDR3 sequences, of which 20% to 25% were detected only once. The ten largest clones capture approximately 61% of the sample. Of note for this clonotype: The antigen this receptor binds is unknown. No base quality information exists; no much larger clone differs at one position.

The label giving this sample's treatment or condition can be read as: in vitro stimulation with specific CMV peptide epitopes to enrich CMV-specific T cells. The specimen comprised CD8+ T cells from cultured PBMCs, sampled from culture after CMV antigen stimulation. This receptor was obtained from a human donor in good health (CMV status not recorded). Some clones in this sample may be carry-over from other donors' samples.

At the DNA level, the sequence is TGTGCCAGCAGCCGCTCGGGACAGGGTGTGAGTGATACGCAGTATTTT. Its protein reads: CASSRSGQGVSDTQYF. The chain is made from TRBV7-2 and TRBJ2-3, with 9 middle bases fitting TRBD1. CDR1 and CDR2 are read off the germline V gene as SGHTA and FQGNSA. From the cysteine through the phenylalanine, the CDR3 covers 16 amino acids. Of all the DNA, just the CDR3 is kept, 48 bases in frame from base 1. For this chain, trimming is 5 bases at the V end and 6 bases at the J end, and the number of junction bases without a gene match is 12.